Following are 8 T cell receptor beta chains from one sample sequenced in a study of shared clonotypes between healthy human individuals. Only in-frame clones appear in the TCRdb table, and some are missing; sequencing was by immunoSEQ multiplex PCR. The repertoire consists of some 1 million clones, with more than 60% occurring once and the leading ten covering about 1.5%. The material sequenced was memory CD4+ T cells sorted from blood. Subset denoted: CD45RA-negative fraction. These receptors all stem from a man between 18 and 29 years old in good health.

V and J are TRBV30 and TRBJ1-2, with D possibly being TRBD1 (5 bases). From germline, CDR1 is GTSNPN and CDR2 SVGIG (reference sequence). The CDR3 has 16 residues. V gave up 3 bases and J gave up 2 bases, with 19 bases separating them. CDR3 residues: CAWSPWGGRDNYGYTF. CDR3 nucleotide sequence: TGTGCCTGGAGCCCTTGGGGGGGGAGAGACAACTATGGCTACACCTTC.

This clone has more than one count but fewer than ten. This chain links TRBV7-2 with TRBJ1-2; no clear D. Trimming cost V 1 base and J 9 bases, with 6 bases left between them. The length of the CDR3 is 11 residues. CDR1 SGHTA and CDR2 FQGNSA come from the germline V gene. For the CDR3, the DNA is TGTGCCAGCAGCTTAGGGCTGAGCTACACCTTC. This gives the protein CASSLGLSYTF.

For this clone: An end of the junction does not agree with germline; a read error may underlie this. The chain joins TRBV7-7 to TRBJ1-6; maybe TRBD1 (5 bases). CDR3 size: 16 residues. CDR1 and CDR2 from the germline V gene are SSHAT and FNYEAQ (reference sequence). Here the CDR3 reads CASSAGTGQVGSPLHF. DNA of the CDR3: TGTGCTAGCAGCGCCGGGACTGGGCAGGTTGGTTCACCCCTCCACTTT.

The V call is TRBV2, the J call TRBJ1-2; D is ambiguous. CDR3 length: 11 residues. Germline lookup yields CDR1 SNHLY and CDR2 FYNNEI. Between the trimmed V and J ends, which lost 2 bases and 3 bases, there was a span of 1 base. This chain's CDR3 is CASSEYYGYTF. The CDR3 region has the DNA TGTGCCAGCAGTGAATACTATGGCTACACCTTC.

The chain joins TRBV10-3 to TRBJ2-2, with 8 bases fitting TRBD1. The trim removed 6 bases at V and 0 bases at J, leaving 3 bases unmatched. Germline V CDR1 and CDR2: ENHRY, SYGVKD. The CDR3 consists of 15 residues. The CDR3 here is CAISRQGPNTGELFF. The CDR3 nucleotides read TGTGCCATCAGCAGACAGGGGCCGAACACCGGGGAGCTGTTTTTT.

The V gene is TRBV7-2, the J gene TRBJ2-6; D call uncertain. V was cut by 4 bases and J by 0 bases, with 7 bases left in between. This CDR3 has 15 amino acids. CDR1 and CDR2 (germline): SGHTA, FQGNSA. Here the CDR3 reads CASSSIRSGANVLTF. DNA of the CDR3: TGTGCCAGCAGCTCCATTCGCTCTGGGGCCAACGTCCTGACTTTC.

A few counts support this clone. The V gene is TRBV19, the J gene TRBJ2-7, with 7 bases aligning to TRBD2. Trimming at V came to 9 bases and at J to 2 bases, leaving 7 bases not matched to a gene. The CDR3 loop spans 13 amino acids. Germline loops: CDR1 LNHDA, CDR2 SQIVND (reference sequence). The CDR3 bases are TGTGCCAGCCTTGGGGAGGGACCCTACGAGCAGTACTTC. It translates to CASLGEGPYEQYF.

V gene TRBV30 combines with J gene TRBJ1-2, with TRBD1 matching over 8 bases. J lost 6 bases, V lost 4 bases, and 4 bases had no gene match. CDR1 and CDR2 from the germline V gene are GTSNPN and SVGIG (reference sequence). This CDR3 comprises 12 residues. The CDR3 sequence: CAWTRQGNGYTF. The CDR3 coding sequence is TGTGCCTGGACAAGACAGGGGAATGGCTACACCTTC.